Presented here are 10 T cell receptor beta chains from one specimen sequenced in a study of blood T cell repertoires in COVID-19. This table comes from immunoSEQ multiplex PCR, and its TCRdb copy is limited to in-frame clones, with some not included. The sample carries about 87,000 clones, around 75% recorded once. Sequenced material: peripheral blood. The receptors were gathered from a woman in her forties or fifties with acute or convalescent COVID-19.

The chain is built from TRBV18 and TRBJ1-1, with 7 bases that match TRBD1. The CDR3 is 15 residues long. Germline V lookup: CDR1 KGHSH, CDR2 LQKENI. J was trimmed by 3 bases and V by 4 bases; bases with no gene match: 8. CDR3 region: CASSRGQGVDTEAFF. CDR3 bases: TGTGCCAGCTCACGTGGCCAGGGGGTAGACACTGAAGCTTTCTTT.

The chain links TRBV7-2 to TRBJ1-1, with 7 bases identical to TRBD1. Germline-derived CDR1 and CDR2 are SGHTA and FQGNSA. This CDR3 comprises 15 residues. Trimming removed 2 bases from V and 6 bases from J; junction bases left unmatched: 9. The CDR3: CASSLPLTGVPEAFF. The CDR3, as DNA: TGTGCCAGCAGCTTACCTCTCACAGGGGTCCCTGAAGCTTTCTTT. Full variable domain (missing parts from reference TRBV7-2 and TRBJ1-1): GAGVSQSPSNKVTEKGKDVELRCDPISGHTALYWYRQSLGQGLEFLIYFQGNSAPDKSGLPSDRFSAERTGGSVSTLTIQRTQQEDSAVYLCASSLPLTGVPEAFFGQGTRLTVV.

V and J are TRBV19 and TRBJ1-5, with 10 nucleotides matching TRBD1. This CDR3 is built from 18 residues. From germline, CDR1 is LNHDA and CDR2 SQIVND (reference sequence). The V and J ends lost 3 bases and 6 bases, in that order; junction bases with no gene match: 14. The DNA for the CDR3 is TGTGCCAGTAGTATGCCCCTGACAGGGGGCTATCACGGTCAGCCCCAGCATTTT. Protein sequence: CASSMPLTGGYHGQPQHF.

The chain carries TRBV29-1 and TRBJ2-3, with 8 nucleotides matching TRBD2. V dropped 7 bases and J dropped 1; count of bases not matched to a gene: 4. The CDR3 spans 13 residues. The germline V gene has CDR1 SQVTM and CDR2 ANQGSEA. This CDR3 reads CSAPGGGTDTQYF. CDR3 in DNA: TGCAGCGCACCCGGGGGGGGCACAGATACGCAGTATTTT.

V usage is TRBV7-2 and J usage is TRBJ2-5, with 9 positions matching TRBD2. From germline, CDR1 is SGHTA and CDR2 FQGNSA. After removal of 5 bases from V and 1 base from J, the junction contained 17 bases not matched to a gene. The CDR3 is made up of 19 amino acids. CDR3 coding DNA: TGTGCCAGCAGCCATCCCGGAATAGGGCGGGGGGGGCCCCAAGAGACCCAGTACTTC. Residues: CASSHPGIGRGGPQETQYF.

The CDR3 DNA sequence: TGTGCCAGCAGCCTCCCCCAGGGGGCGAGAGATACGCAGTATTTT. Translation: CASSLPQGARDTQYF. The V gene is TRBV5-6, the J gene TRBJ2-3, with TRBD1 matching over 8 bases. The CDR3 consists of 15 residues. Per germline, CDR1 SGHDT and CDR2 YYEEEE. V dropped 4 bases and J dropped 5; count of bases not matched to a gene: 9.

This clone was detected only once. The chain is built from TRBV6-5 and TRBJ1-2; 9 bases fit TRBD1. The germline V gene encodes CDR1 MNHEY and CDR2 SVGAGI. The CDR3 is made up of 15 amino acids. The trim removed 0 bases at V and 8 bases at J, leaving 7 bases unmatched. CDR3 sequence: CASSYSTGQGSGYTF. The CDR3 coding sequence is TGTGCCAGCAGTTACTCGACGGGACAGGGATCCGGCTACACCTTC.

The V and J genes are TRBV28 and TRBJ1-2, with D possibly matching TRBD1 (6 bases). This CDR3 contains 13 residues. Between the trimmed V and J ends, which lost 5 bases and 7 bases, there was a span of 14 bases. The V gene's germline CDR1 is MDHEN and CDR2 SYDVKM. For the CDR3, the DNA is TGTGCCAGCAGTACGGCGGGGGCTTTTGGCTACACCTTC. It translates to CASSTAGAFGYTF.

The V and J genes are TRBV4-1 and TRBJ2-3; D is perhaps TRBD2 (5 bases). V lost 1 base and J lost 1, with 18 bases in between. Per germline, CDR1 MGHRA and CDR2 YSYEKL. This CDR3 spans 18 amino acids. CDR3 sequence reads: CASSQAVNELVGTDTQYF. The CDR3, as DNA: TGCGCCAGCAGCCAAGCGGTAAACGAACTAGTGGGCACAGATACGCAGTATTTT.

CDR3 DNA sequence: TGCGCCAGCAGCTTGTTTACAGGGGCCGACGAGCAGTACTTC. Its protein product is CASSLFTGADEQYF. The rearrangement links TRBV5-1 to TRBJ2-7; 7 bases are a match to TRBD1. The length of the CDR3 is 14 residues. J lost 5 bases, V lost 1 base, and 6 bases had no gene match. Germline V gives CDR1 SGHRS, CDR2 YFSETQ.